A single sample is the source of the 15 T cell receptor beta chains below, sequenced in a study of cytomegalovirus exposure and HLA in healthy donors. In the PCR, 60 Vbeta and 13 Jbeta primers were used. The assay was immunoSEQ multiplex PCR, and TCRdb's table has in-frame clones only and misses some. The sample includes around 140,000 clones, under 10% seen only once; the top ten take roughly 6.4%. Sequenced sample: PBMCs. The source is a middle-aged woman in good health and CMV-seropositive.

This clone was detected only a few times. This chain links TRBV2 with TRBJ1-5; 7 nucleotides match TRBD1. Germline lookup yields CDR1 SNHLY and CDR2 FYNNEI. With V trimmed by 2 bases and J by 1 base, 5 bases remained unmatched. The CDR3 has 16 amino acids. This CDR3 is CASSELGQFSNQPQHF. The CDR3, as DNA: TGTGCCAGCAGTGAATTGGGACAGTTCAGCAATCAGCCCCAGCATTTT.

This clone was seen a few times. This sequence joins TRBV2 and TRBJ2-7; possibly TRBD1 for D (5 bases). CDR3 length equals 14 residues. The V end lost 3 bases, the J end lost 0 bases, and 9 bases lay between the germline ends. The germline CDR1 and CDR2 sequences are SNHLY and FYNNEI. The CDR3 sequence: CASSEQGDSYEQYF. The CDR3 DNA reads as TGTGCCAGCAGTGAGCAAGGGGACTCCTACGAGCAGTACTTC.

This rearrangement joins TRBV5-1 to TRBJ2-1; the match to TRBD2 covers 7 bases. V shed 1 base and J 4 bases; nucleotides not matched to a gene: 5. CDR1 and CDR2 (germline): SGHRS, YFSETQ. CDR3 length equals 15 residues. The CDR3 reads CASSLNSGGYNEQFF. The CDR3 nucleotides are TGCGCCAGCAGCTTGAATTCGGGGGGTTACAATGAGCAGTTCTTC.

The V and J genes are TRBV27 and TRBJ1-1; no firm D call. Germline V gives CDR1 MNHEY, CDR2 SMNVEV (reference sequence). The CDR3 spans 13 residues. Trimming shortened V by 3 bases and J by 7 bases, and 12 bases separated the two germline ends. CDR3 residues: CASSFSDKNEAFF. CDR3 nucleotides: TGTGCCAGCAGTTTCTCCGACAAAAATGAAGCTTTCTTT.

This clone was picked up a small number of times. J is TRBJ2-2 and V is TRBV12-5; D might be TRBD2 (6 bases). CDR1 is LGHNT and CDR2 is FRNRAP in the germline V gene. V lost 1 base and J 3 bases, leaving 12 bases between the germline ends. CDR3 length: 16 amino acids. The CDR3 is CASGLGAGLDTGELFF. CDR3 coding DNA: TGTGCTAGTGGTTTGGGCGCGGGGCTAGACACCGGGGAGCTGTTTTTT.

The genes are TRBV10-3 and TRBJ2-2; 10 bases map to TRBD2. CDR1 ENHRY and CDR2 SYGVKD come from the germline V gene. This CDR3 is 15 amino acids long. Germline trimming cut 4 bases from V and 4 bases from J; bases unmatched to any gene: 3. CDR3 sequence (DNA): TGTGCCATCAGTGGCTCTAGCGGGGGCACCGGGGAGCTGTTTTTT. Its translation is CAISGSSGGTGELFF.

This clone was recorded a few times. This rearrangement joins TRBV27 to TRBJ1-5; D perhaps matches TRBD1 (5 bases). V shed 6 bases and J shed 4 bases, with 25 bases lying between them. This CDR3 is built from 18 residues. Germline loops: CDR1 MNHEY, CDR2 SMNVEV (reference sequence). CDR3 loop: CASSLSRGSSGLNQPQHF. CDR3 nucleotide sequence: TGTGCCAGCAGCCTTTCAAGGGGATCTTCCGGGTTGAATCAGCCCCAGCATTTT.

The rearrangement joins TRBV11-1 to TRBJ1-1; a weak D match, TRBD1 (5 bases). The CDR3 is made up of 15 amino acids. Germline lookup yields CDR1 SGHAT and CDR2 FQDESV (reference sequence). Trimming removed 1 base from V and 5 bases from J, with 14 bases in between. CDR3 nucleotides: TGTGCCAGCAGCTTAGAATCGGGGGTGCGAACTGAAGCTTTCTTT. Its translation is CASSLESGVRTEAFF.

This clone showed up just a few times. The V and J genes are TRBV7-8 and TRBJ2-5, with a possible D match to TRBD1 (6 bases). Germline V gives CDR1 SGHVS, CDR2 FQNEAQ. The CDR3 consists of 14 residues. The ends were cut back, 4 bases at V and 2 bases at J, with 11 bases in the middle. The CDR3 sequence: CASSSWTVQETQYF. CDR3 nucleotide sequence: TGTGCCAGCAGCTCCTGGACAGTACAAGAGACCCAGTACTTC.

J is TRBJ2-1 and V is TRBV5-4; TRBD2 matches at 11 bases. V lost 0 bases and J lost 9; bases outside the gene matches: 5. This CDR3 has 15 amino acids. CDR1 and CDR2 (germline): SGHNT, YYREEE (reference sequence). CDR3 in DNA: TGTGCCAGCAGCTTGGTTAGCGGGGGGGCGCCTGAGCAGTTCTTC. Encoded protein: CASSLVSGGAPEQFF.

The sample holds a few counts of this clone. The genes are TRBV9 and TRBJ2-4; 11 bases match TRBD1. J was trimmed by 0 bases and V by 4 bases; bases with no gene match: 6. Germline CDR1 is SGDLS and CDR2 is YYNGEE. CDR3 size: 17 residues. Here the CDR3 reads CASSTGTGGVAKNIQYF. The DNA for the CDR3 is TGTGCCAGCAGCACCGGGACAGGGGGAGTAGCCAAAAACATTCAGTACTTC. Full variable domain (outside the CDR3, taken from reference TRBV9 and TRBJ2-4): DSGVTQTPKHLITATGQRVTLRCSPRSGDLSVYWYQQSLDQGLQFLIQYYNGEERAKGNILERFSAQQFPDLHSELNLSSLELGDSALYFCASSTGTGGVAKNIQYFGAGTRLSVL.

The chain uses TRBV10-3 and TRBJ2-7; no clear D. Trimming took off 0 bases at V and 6 bases at J, with 9 bases between the two ends. The CDR3 spans 13 residues. From germline, CDR1 is ENHRY and CDR2 SYGVKD. CDR3 bases: TGTGCCATCAGTGAGTCGGTATGGAGCGAGCAGTACTTC. Protein product: CAISESVWSEQYF.

This clone was counted a few times. The chain carries TRBV10-2 and TRBJ1-1, with a weak D call TRBD1 (6 bases). The CDR3 covers 14 residues. Trimming removed 2 bases at V and 3 bases at J, with 10 bases between. The germline V gene encodes CDR1 WSHSY and CDR2 SAAADI. The DNA of the CDR3 is TGCGCCAGCAGTGAGGTGAACAGGGACACTGAAGCTTTCTTT. Translation: CASSEVNRDTEAFF.

The chain joins TRBV4-1 to TRBJ1-1, with D uncertain. Germline V gene data show CDR1 as MGHRA and CDR2 as YSYEKL. CDR3 size: 13 residues. V lost 0 bases, J lost 10 bases, and 12 bases lay in between. The CDR3 DNA follows: TGCGCCAGCAGCCAAGATTGGGGAGATCCAGCTTTCTTT. Residues: CASSQDWGDPAFF.

The CDR3, as DNA: TGCGCCAGCAGCCAAGCGGAGGGCGGGGGCTACACCTTC. Translating gives CASSQAEGGGYTF. The rearrangement links TRBV4-3 to TRBJ1-2; no reliable D call. The CDR3 covers 13 residues. Germline V gene sequence: CDR1 LGHNA, CDR2 YSLEER. Trimming took off 1 base at V and 8 bases at J, with 11 bases between the two ends.